One T cell receptor (beta chain) is described in this entry. Its cognate antigen has yet to be identified. No much larger clonotype is one base removed from it; base qualities were not supplied. Library generation was performed with RT-PCR. The sequencer was an Illumina MiSeq. Using fastp at Q25 and MiXCR, TCRdb reprocessed the public reads and kept productive beta chains. A single entry per CDR3 protein holds the most common genes and DNA from its merged rows. The sample contains about 700,000 distinct CDR3 sequences, approximately 14% of them found a single time. 3.6% of the sample belongs to the ten largest clones. These data belong to a study listed by TCRdb under 2016. CDR1 and CDR2 are drawn from the germline V gene (reference sequence): LNHDA, SQIVND. The trim is 5 bases for V and 7 bases for J, with a gap of 15 bases between the germline ends. Taken from cysteine to phenylalanine, the CDR3 has 14 residues. CDR3 DNA only is kept here, 42 bases in frame from base 1.

Rearrangement joined TRBV19 to TRBJ1-5; D gene: possibly TRBD1, on 5 matching bases. This clonotype originated in a female donor in good health, serving as a healthy control. Sequenced sample: memory CD4+ T cells from blood. The DNA is TGTGCCAGTAGTTCGCAAGCTGGGGGACAGCCCCAGCATTTT. This is translated as CASSSQAGGQPQHF. The CDR3, completed at both ends by the reference TRBV19 and TRBJ1-5 genes, gives the full variable domain DGGITQSPKYLFRKEGQNVTLSCEQNLNHDAMYWYRQDPGQGLRLIYYSQIVNDFQKGDIAEGYSVSREKKESFPLTVTSAQKNPTAFYLCASSSQAGGQPQHFGDGTRLSIL.